The rows below give T cell receptor beta chains drawn from one sample of a study of blood T cell repertoires in COVID-19. Sequencing used immunoSEQ multiplex PCR; TCRdb keeps in-frame clones, though not all of them. Here the sample spans roughly 100,000 clones, around 87% being singletons. Sequenced material: peripheral blood. The receptors derive from a man aged 50-59 years with active or convalescent COVID-19. Both conserved end residues are part of each CDR3. The D gene is left open where the match is weak. Expanded clones get a size class; other rows say once, few or many, or leave the size out.

d_gene,v_gene,abundance,j_gene,CDR3aa,CDR3nt
NA,TRBV4-1,NA,TRBJ1-5,CASSQTQGGNQPQHF,TGCGCCAGCAGCCAAACACAGGGTGGCAATCAGCCCCAGCATTTT
NA,TRBV13,NA,TRBJ2-2,CASSFGNTGELFF,TGTGCCAGCAGCTTCGGGAACACCGGGGAGCTGTTTTTT
NA,TRBV6-1,NA,TRBJ1-2,CASSEAVGRGGGYTF,TGTGCCAGCAGTGAAGCGGTCGGCAGGGGCGGTGGCTACACCTTC
NA,TRBV5-4,NA,TRBJ2-5,CASSFQGSETQYF,TGTGCCAGCAGCTTCCAGGGTTCGGAGACCCAGTACTTC
NA,TRBV9,few,TRBJ1-6,CASSVVGEDSPLHF,TGTGCCAGCAGCGTAGTGGGGGAGGATTCACCCCTCCACTTT
TRBD1,TRBV13,NA,TRBJ2-3,CASSLETGLADTQYF,TGTGCCAGCAGCTTAGAGACAGGGTTAGCAGATACGCAGTATTTT
NA,TRBV27,NA,TRBJ1-6,CASSLYPQGNNSPLHF,TGTGCCAGCAGTTTATACCCGCAGGGGAACAATTCACCCCTCCACTTT
TRBD1,TRBV5-1,few,TRBJ1-6,CASSTGTGGGMTNSPLHF,TGCGCCAGCAGCACCGGGACAGGGGGCGGCATGACTAATTCACCCCTCCACTTT
TRBD1,TRBV29-1,once,TRBJ1-2,CSVIPTGWQGYTF,TGCAGCGTAATACCGACAGGGTGGCAAGGCTACACCTTC
TRBD1,TRBV28,NA,TRBJ1-2,CASSPGQGIEGYTF,TGTGCCAGCAGCCCCGGACAGGGTATCGAGGGCTACACCTTC
TRBD2,TRBV7-8,NA,TRBJ2-7,CASSLEAGVYEQYF,TGTGCCAGCAGCTTAGAAGCGGGGGTCTACGAGCAGTACTTC
NA,TRBV29-1,NA,TRBJ2-1,CSVGFQTYNEQFF,TGCAGCGTTGGTTTCCAGACCTACAATGAGCAGTTCTTC
NA,TRBV10-2,NA,TRBJ2-1,CASSVSRPDMMWNEQFF,TGCGCCAGCAGTGTGTCCCGGCCGGACATGATGTGGAATGAGCAGTTCTTC
TRBD1,TRBV6-5,NA,TRBJ1-4,CASSQQGGEKLFF,TGTGCCAGCAGTCAACAGGGGGGGGAAAAACTGTTTTTT
NA,TRBV5-1,once,TRBJ1-4,CASSLGSGAEKLFF,TGCGCCAGCAGCTTAGGTTCAGGGGCGGAAAAACTGTTTTTT
NA,TRBV27,NA,TRBJ2-5,CASRQGLQETQYF,TGTGCCAGCAGACAGGGTCTACAAGAGACCCAGTACTTC
TRBD1,TRBV11-2,NA,TRBJ1-3,CASRNPGQGDTIYF,TGTGCCAGCAGGAACCCGGGACAGGGAGACACCATATATTTT
TRBD1,TRBV19,NA,TRBJ2-3,CASSIPPGTDLTDTQYF,TGTGCCAGTAGTATACCCCCCGGGACAGACCTCACAGATACGCAGTATTTT
TRBD2,TRBV20-1,NA,TRBJ2-3,CSATDPSSGVTDTQYF,TGCAGTGCTACTGACCCATCTAGCGGGGTGACAGATACGCAGTATTTT
TRBD1,TRBV16,few,TRBJ1-1,CASSFGQGDTEAFF,TGTGCCAGCAGCTTTGGACAGGGGGACACTGAAGCTTTCTTT
TRBD1,TRBV30,NA,TRBJ1-2,CAWSGQGAGYGYTF,TGTGCCTGGAGTGGACAGGGGGCCGGCTATGGCTACACCTTC
NA,TRBV19,NA,TRBJ2-1,CATQRTEVTSNEQFF,TGTGCCACCCAACGGACGGAGGTAACCTCTAATGAGCAGTTCTTC
TRBD1,TRBV7-9,NA,TRBJ2-1,CASRQGNTYNEQFF,TGTGCCAGCCGACAGGGGAATACCTACAATGAGCAGTTCTTC
NA,TRBV7-9,NA,TRBJ2-3,CASSLEHGGTDTQYF,TGTGCCAGCAGCTTAGAACACGGGGGCACAGATACGCAGTATTTT
NA,TRBV10-1,NA,TRBJ2-1,CASSESSNEQFF,TGCGCCAGCAGTGAGTCGAGCAATGAGCAGTTCTTC
TRBD1,TRBV6-2/TRBV6-3,NA,TRBJ2-7,CASSSFIQGARPYEQYF,TGTGCCAGCAGTTCGTTTATCCAGGGGGCGAGGCCCTACGAGCAGTACTTC
TRBD1,TRBV7-6,NA,TRBJ2-5,CASSLAGQGGQETQYF,TGTGCCAGCAGCTTAGCGGGACAGGGAGGGCAAGAGACCCAGTACTTC
TRBD2,TRBV6-5,NA,TRBJ2-5,CASSLSGEETQYF,TGTGCCAGCAGCCTAAGCGGGGAAGAGACCCAGTACTTC
TRBD2,TRBV11-2,once,TRBJ2-2,CASSSRTSGGGELFF,TGTGCCAGCAGCTCAAGGACTAGCGGGGGCGGGGAGCTGTTTTTT
TRBD2,TRBV4-3,NA,TRBJ2-7,CASSQVSGGGYEQYF,TGCGCCAGCAGCCAAGTTAGCGGGGGGGGGTACGAGCAGTACTTC
NA,TRBV10-3,NA,TRBJ1-2,CAISESGEANYGYTF,TGTGCCATCAGTGAGTCGGGGGAGGCAAACTATGGCTACACCTTC
NA,TRBV19,NA,TRBJ2-2,CASPWRQGNTGELFF,TGTGCCAGTCCCTGGCGGCAGGGAAACACCGGGGAGCTGTTTTTT
NA,TRBV5-1,NA,TRBJ1-1,CASRATMNTEAFF,TGCGCCAGCAGAGCCACCATGAACACTGAAGCTTTCTTT
TRBD1,TRBV10-1,few,TRBJ2-1,CASSSRQGENNEQFF,TGCGCCAGTTCATCCAGACAGGGAGAAAACAATGAGCAGTTCTTC
NA,TRBV15,few,TRBJ2-2,CATSRWGANTGELFF,TGTGCCACCAGCAGATGGGGCGCGAACACCGGGGAGCTGTTTTTT
TRBD2,TRBV5-1,once,TRBJ2-1,CASSISPSGGNNEQFF,TGCGCCAGCAGCATCAGCCCTAGCGGGGGAAACAATGAGCAGTTCTTC
TRBD2,TRBV4-2,NA,TRBJ2-3,CASSQDGTAGGDTQYF,TGTGCCAGCAGCCAAGACGGTACAGCGGGGGGGGATACGCAGTATTTT
NA,TRBV7-2,NA,TRBJ1-1,CASSTDGGAGTEAFF,TGTGCCAGCAGCACCGACGGGGGGGCAGGCACTGAAGCTTTCTTT
NA,TRBV7-9,NA,TRBJ1-6,CASSSAGNSPLHF,TGTGCCAGCAGCAGTGCCGGGAATTCACCCCTCCACTTT
NA,TRBV27,NA,TRBJ1-1,CASSLPSGTEAFF,TGTGCCAGCAGCTTGCCCTCGGGGACTGAAGCTTTCTTT
NA,TRBV15,NA,TRBJ1-4,CATSRDFRDEKLFF,TGTGCCACCAGCAGAGATTTTCGGGATGAAAAACTGTTTTTT
NA,TRBV14,NA,TRBJ1-2,CASSQDRTVEGYTF,TGTGCCAGCAGCCAAGATCGGACAGTCGAAGGCTACACCTTC
NA,TRBV24-1,few,TRBJ1-5,CATSVGAGFNQPQHF,TGTGCCACCAGTGTTGGGGCAGGCTTTAATCAGCCCCAGCATTTT
TRBD1,TRBV18,NA,TRBJ1-1,CASSRSRDRGTEAFF,TGTGCCAGCTCACGGTCCCGGGACAGGGGCACTGAAGCTTTCTTT
TRBD1,TRBV12-3/TRBV12-4,NA,TRBJ1-2,CASSRGQNGYTF,TGTGCCAGCAGCAGGGGACAGAATGGCTACACCTTC
NA,TRBV7-9,few,TRBJ2-7,CASSLVDVREQYF,TGTGCCAGCAGCTTAGTCGACGTGCGGGAGCAGTACTTC
TRBD1,TRBV20-1,NA,TRBJ2-3,CSASRFWTGGTDTQYF,TGCAGTGCTAGTCGCTTTTGGACAGGGGGTACAGATACGCAGTATTTT
NA,TRBV5-6,NA,TRBJ1-1,CASSLLGTLNTEAFF,TGTGCCAGCAGCTTGTTGGGGACTCTCAACACTGAAGCTTTCTTT
NA,TRBV12-3/TRBV12-4,NA,TRBJ1-1,CASSFSGNTEAFF,TGTGCCAGCAGTTTTTCGGGGAACACTGAAGCTTTCTTT
NA,TRBV6-4,few,TRBJ1-2,CASRNFPVTNYGYTF,TGTGCCAGCAGGAATTTCCCAGTTACTAACTATGGCTACACCTTC
NA,TRBV6-4,NA,TRBJ2-3,CASSDGQGGDTQYF,TGTGCCAGCAGTGACGGACAGGGAGGGGATACGCAGTATTTT
NA,TRBV19,NA,TRBJ1-5,CASSLAGTSNQPQHF,TGTGCCAGTAGTCTTGCAGGTACAAGCAATCAGCCCCAGCATTTT
NA,TRBV4-1,NA,TRBJ2-6,CASSQPGAGANVLTF,TGCGCCAGCAGCCAGCCGGGGGCTGGGGCCAACGTCCTGACTTTC
TRBD1,TRBV27,NA,TRBJ1-2,CASSLRDRGGYTF,TGTGCCAGCAGTCTCCGGGACAGGGGTGGCTACACCTTC
NA,TRBV27,NA,TRBJ1-1,CASSLSIGVVEGQAFF,TGTGCCAGCAGTTTATCGATTGGTGTAGTTGAGGGCCAAGCTTTCTTT
TRBD2,TRBV2,few,TRBJ2-7,CASSAHGGWYEQYF,TGTGCCAGCAGTGCTCACGGGGGGTGGTACGAGCAGTACTTC
TRBD1,TRBV24-1,NA,TRBJ2-6,CATSGTGAFGANVLTF,TGTGCCACCAGTGGAACAGGGGCGTTTGGGGCCAACGTCCTGACTTTC
TRBD2,TRBV7-9,NA,TRBJ2-5,CASSLRTSGGAETQYF,TGTGCCAGCAGCTTAAGGACTAGCGGGGGGGCGGAGACCCAGTACTTC
TRBD2,TRBV18,NA,TRBJ2-4,CASSPSAGGQEYF,TGTGCCAGCTCACCTTCAGCGGGGGGGCAAGAGTACTTC
NA,TRBV10-1,NA,TRBJ2-3,CASSAVADTQYF,TGCGCCAGCAGTGCAGTCGCAGATACGCAGTATTTT